This T cell receptor (beta chain) derives from a study of graft-versus-host responses after intestinal transplantation. Across the study: Each of the recipients got a multivisceral, liver-intestinal, or isolated intestinal transplant. The recipients all started with anti-thymocyte globulin induction and then took tacrolimus and steroids for 3 to 4 years. Study-wide results and limits: Analysis identified GvH clones in recipient marrow, with some appearing first in ileum or blood.

TCRdb's table, derived via immunoSEQ multiplex PCR, lists solely in-frame clones and lacks some. The sample consists of approximately 92,000 clones, 90% to 95% of them appearing once. About this clone itself: Its antigen remains unidentified.

This CDR3 comprises 11 residues. Germline V gene sequence: CDR1 MNHEY, CDR2 SMNVEV (reference sequence). V lost 4 bases, J lost 6 bases, and 0 bases stayed unmatched. The source is a human donor who received an intestinal transplant. The chain links TRBV27 to TRBJ2-7; 7 bases fit TRBD1. This specimen was unstimulated CD8+ T cells sorted from spleen or lymph node cells, taken before intestinal transplant. CDR3 loop: CASSSGGEQYF. CDR3 bases: TGTGCCAGCAGTTCAGGGGGCGAGCAGTACTTC.